A few counts support the clone carrying this T cell receptor beta chain. This CDR3 has 14 residues. Trimming removed 6 bases at V and 7 bases at J, with 15 bases between. Germline V lookup: CDR1 LNHDA, CDR2 SQIVND (reference sequence). In the source study's methods: Amplifying reference gene primers gave estimates of nucleated cell counts. The table came from immunoSEQ multiplex PCR; TCRdb's copy has only in-frame clones and leaves some out. From that table come the V and J calls and clone size; the DNA was used to work out D and trimming. The data show roughly 80,000 clones, around 90% seen once. The sample belongs to a study of blood T cell repertoires in COVID-19. Study in general: Some COVID-19 samples were acute and others convalescent; all came from the United States, Italy and Spain. T cells, B-cell-depleted T cells, or PBMCs provided the cDNA or gDNA that served as material.

This clonotype originated in a woman older than 75 with acute or convalescent COVID-19. The sequenced material came from peripheral blood. V usage is TRBV19 and J usage is TRBJ2-2, with D possibly being TRBD2 (7 bases). The DNA of the CDR3 is TGTGCCAGTAGGAGAGGGGGGGCCAGCGGGGAGCTGTTTTTT. Translation gives CASRRGGASGELFF.